The 2 T cell receptor beta chains below were found in one sample sequenced in a study of OX40 agonist ivuxolimab in advanced cancers. Using immunoSEQ multiplex PCR, the repertoire was profiled, and TCRdb retains in-frame clones only, with some absent. The sample lists around 62,000 clones, about three quarters occurring once. The material sequenced was CD4+ or CD8+ T cells sorted from blood, taken in a trial of the OX40 agonist ivuxolimab. These receptors all stem from an adult with an advanced solid tumor such as melanoma, head and neck, liver or kidney cancer.

This sequence joins TRBV5-4 and TRBJ2-1, with 10 bases matching TRBD2. Germline-derived CDR1 and CDR2 are SGHNT and YYREEE (reference sequence). The CDR3 spans 14 residues. V was pared by 3 bases and J by 6 bases, with 3 bases of the junction left unmatched. The CDR3 is CASSSSGSFNEQFF. DNA of the CDR3: TGTGCCAGCAGCTCTAGCGGGAGTTTCAATGAGCAGTTCTTC.

The sample holds a few counts of this clone. The CDR3 is CASSIGFAGRGYTEAFF. The CDR3 DNA reads TGTGCCAGTAGTATCGGGTTCGCAGGACGGGGGTACACTGAAGCTTTCTTT. The J gene is TRBJ1-1, the V gene TRBV19; the D gene is possibly TRBD1 (5 bases). V lost 3 bases, J lost 3 bases, and 20 bases lay in between. Germline loops: CDR1 LNHDA, CDR2 SQIVND (reference sequence). The CDR3 spans 17 residues.